This note documents a single T cell receptor (beta chain) sequence. This clone was observed a few times. Its antigen remains undetermined. Base-call qualities are not available, and no considerably larger clone is one nucleotide away. The data were taken from a study of cytomegalovirus exposure and HLA in healthy donors (TCRdb year 2017). Describing the broader study: An earlier analysis of several hundred of the donors reported under 300 Gb of sequence data and 90 million to 120 million unique TCR beta sequences obtained from approximately 180 million T cells. Four to six DR-DQ haplotypes were handled as single units for association and clustering, since linkage in the cohort was strong. In a later genetic analysis, genome-wide SNP genotypes for about three fifths of the roughly 670 donors were used, and that subset was treated as a discovery cohort. On average, around 240,000 unique TCR beta nucleotide sequences were sequenced per donor among fewer than 500 genotyped donors of the cohort, with 15% to 20% of those sequences being non-productive. In the later analysis, no new phenotypic data were used to find candidate immune exposures; instead, reliance was placed on TCR beta sequences and their occurrence across donors. Among the approximately 430 genotyped donors, more than 70% belonged to the genetic ancestry cluster associated with self-reported Caucasian donors. Donor age, sex, ethnicity and CMV serostatus were compiled alongside the repertoire data. HLA typing included class I and class II loci at four-digit resolution. About 300 gigabases of sequencing data and roughly 90 million unique TCR sequences were included in an early release covering about 700 HLA-typed donors. In an earlier analysis of 587 of the donors, high-throughput TCR beta sequencing was used to judge whether each TCR beta V gene segment behaved as functional or pseudogenic. The study combined high-throughput TCR immunosequencing, statistical association of individual TCRs with disease status, and machine learning to predict cytomegalovirus infection status. Besides the first cohort of approximately 670 subjects, a separate validation cohort made up of over 100 different subjects was used. All discovery cohort repertoires had been generated on a single sequencing platform. A later analysis re-analyzed previously published TCR beta repertoires from about 600 donors and added high-resolution HLA genotyping to study TCR occurrence patterns. Using immunosequencing, the study profiled T cell repertoires from some 670 subjects and related those repertoires to cytomegalovirus serostatus. The aim of the study was to test whether cataloging public T cell receptors could identify signatures of past pathogen exposure. Typing coverage varied by locus: 629-630 donors for A, B, C, DRB1 and DQB1; 522 for DQA1; some 610 for DPA1; about 450 for DPB1. General findings and caveats noted by the study authors: Only TCR beta chains were sequenced in this cohort, and the absence of alpha or paired-chain data limited detectable features. In a later analysis, HLA-associated TCR beta chains showed more clonal expansion and lower generation probabilities than non-associated chains that were equally common. A further reported finding was that TCR beta sequences accurately predicted the HLA-A and HLA-B alleles for most subjects in the first cohort. Some IMGT-functional V segments, including TRBV6-2 and TRBV6-3, could not be distinguished by the 87-base-pair reads and were therefore excluded. The presence/absence analyses assumed that sequencing depth was roughly uniform across donors, and that assumption may not be true. In vitro tests confirmed that a few of the cytomegalovirus-associated TCR beta chains recognize cytomegalovirus antigens. Most CMV-associated TCR beta chains appeared to be HLA-restricted in a later analysis, and the HLA associations seemed to be driven largely by CMV exposure. Several of the top co-occurrence clusters appeared to be linked to parvovirus B19, influenza, CMV and Epstein-Barr virus, according to a later analysis. In a later analysis, TCR association rates were found to vary across HLA loci, with the most associated TCRs seen for DRB1 alleles and the fewest for HLA-C alleles. Because HLA typing was unavailable for some donors at each locus, only the typed subset was used in association tests. When HLA alleles, especially DR and DQ, strongly co-occurred, TCR associations were difficult to assign to individual alleles. While some public TCRs were present in many individuals, most TCR sequences turned up only very rarely across donors. In the study, approximately 150 TCR beta chains were listed as associated with cytomegalovirus. Because counts were too low, about 15 rarely observed V segments, including chromosome 9 orphons, were left out of the earlier analysis of about 620 of the donors. The authors suggested that the approach could potentially be generalized to other disease states and immunological phenotypes. In a later genetic analysis, a missense DCLRE1C variant was associated with V-gene and J-gene trimming of TCR beta chains, and the association was replicated in an independent cohort. A cluster of highly shared sequence variants was judged likely to be a technical artifact of the sequencing pipeline. For the cohort, immune exposure information was limited to CMV serostatus. Correlated functional status among segregating V segments might be attributable to linkage disequilibrium, but an unknown experimental factor could not be ruled out. In a later genetic analysis, fewer N-insertions in productive TCRs were reported among donors in an Asian-associated ancestry cluster than the 666-donor mean. At a false discovery rate of 0.05, a later analysis linked 16,951 TCR beta sequences to specific HLA alleles. The classifier was reported to diagnose cytomegalovirus status with high specificity and sensitivity in both the original and validation cohorts. Broadly in line with IMGT annotations, most TCR beta V segments showed up in productive rearrangements about 87% or about 30% of the time in an earlier analysis of around 600 of the donors.

Measured from the cysteine to the phenylalanine, the CDR3 is 14 residues long. Only CDR3 DNA remains: 42 bases, in frame from the first base. V gives up 5 bases and J gives up 0 bases, and the segment between their germline ends measures 8 bases. The germline V gene encodes CDR1 MNHEY and CDR2 SVGAGI. In total, roughly 710 healthy bone marrow donors made up the cohort. At the time of sampling, every cohort member was nominally healthy, though immune exposures that went unrecorded were likely present. The donor was CMV seropositive and belonged to the group of more than 250 seropositive cohort members. A peripheral blood sample was collected from each donor, and TCR beta sequencing was performed on peripheral blood mononuclear cells. The Qiagen DNeasy Blood Extraction Kit was used to extract genomic DNA from the blood cell samples. The method behind the library was the immunoSEQ multiplex PCR assay. For the multiplex PCR, a mixture combining 60 forward primers for TCR Vbeta segments and 13 reverse primers for TCR Jbeta segments was used. Amplification of the CDR3 region of rearranged TCR beta genes was performed with a multiplex PCR assay on genomic DNA. The amplified TCR beta libraries were sequenced on the Illumina HiSeq System as 87-base-pair reads. The published analysis was carried out like this. Across the roughly 670 repertoires, a later analysis counted 78 million or so unique TCR beta chains, approximately 10 million of which were shared by at least two donors. Raw reads were error-corrected and collapsed into unique sequences by a nearest-neighbor algorithm in which closely related sequences were merged to remove PCR and sequencing errors. V, D and J gene segments were assigned by aligning CDR3 sequences to IMGT reference sequences. For a sequence to be retained, a match of at least six nucleotides was required to both a V gene segment and a J gene segment. A rearrangement counted as productive if the CDR3 had no stop codons and remained in frame with V and J, and every other rearrangement counted as non-productive. CDR3 was defined according to IMGT convention as the region running from the second conserved V-encoded cysteine to the conserved J-encoded phenylalanine. The earlier analysis of 587 of the donors excluded sequences that lacked an unambiguous match to a single V gene segment. In an earlier analysis of approximately 590 of the donors, a V segment was called functional when productive rearrangements were above 56.7%, and segregating when the standard deviation between donors exceeded 5%. To diagnose cytomegalovirus status from the catalog of TCR beta chain sequences, a statistical classification framework was built. A later analysis assigned V and J genes by comparing TCR nucleotide sequences with IMGT/GENE-DB human TR gene sequences. Using the TCRdist pipeline, a later analysis assigned CDR3 sequences along with most-parsimonious VDJ recombination scenarios. In a later analysis, every TCR beta chain was defined by the combination of its CDR3 amino acid sequence and its V-gene family, and reads without a unique V-gene family were dropped. A later analysis removed 592 highly shared, low-generation-probability nucleotide sequences to deal with suspected cross-contamination and a sequencing artifact. In a later analysis, a clonal expansion index was calculated for each public chain from normalized within-repertoire ranks of inferred template counts. In a later analysis, generation probabilities were computed with a VDJ recombination model fitted to out-of-frame rearrangements, and the resulting probabilities were checked against IGoR. In a later analysis, TCR-TCR, TCR-HLA and TCR-CMV co-occurrence was scored with hypergeometric tests, and a repertoire-size bias correction was applied to TCR pairs. False discovery rates were estimated in a later analysis by permuting HLA or CMV assignments 20 times. A later analysis grouped co-occurring TCRs with DBSCAN, adding TCRdist sequence similarity when clustering within HLA-allele-positive subsets. Repertoires with fewer than 30,000 or more than 120,000 public chains were left out of co-occurrence clustering, as were five repertoires with anomalous nucleotide sharing. TCRdb limited this immuneACCESS table to in-frame rearrangements with V and J called. A share of clones is missing; checked studies link under half to unresolved V genes, and the rest is unexplained. The DNA gave D and trimming, while V, J and clone size come from that table. For this sample there are over 110,000 clones; around three quarters appear just once. The ten top clones hold around 2.5% of the sample.

The sample taken for sequencing was PBMCs. This TCR derives from a woman aged 18-29 years in good health and CMV-seropositive. In this chain, TRBV6-5 is recombined with TRBJ1-5; no D gene call is confident. The nucleotide sequence reads TGTGCCAGCAGTAAACAAAATAGCAATCAGCCCCAGCATTTT. Its protein reads: CASSKQNSNQPQHF.